The next 5 T cell receptor beta chains were all read from a single sample in a study of T-cell reconstitution after alpha-beta-depleted transplantation in children. Unique molecular identifiers were incorporated during preparation of the TCRbeta library. MiXCR, applied by TCRdb to the PCR reads, yields one record per CDR3 protein. The sample lists about 180,000 distinct CDR3 sequences; 11% were seen once. The source material was PBMCs, sampled before TCRalphabeta/CD19-depleted stem cell transplant. Receptors were obtained from a boy aged 2 to 10 with acute myeloid leukemia, due to receive a stem cell transplant.

This clonotype came up many times. The DNA is omitted, as the CDR3 cannot be located on it reliably, and the CDR3 follows TCRdb's listing. This chain's CDR3 is CASSSSGVLLHF. The chain uses TRBV6-5 and TRBJ1-6; the table's D call, TRBD1, was not checked against the DNA. The CDR3 totals 12 residues, both ends included. Germline CDR1 is MNHEY and CDR2 is SVGAGI.

This clonotype was recorded many times. V gene TRBV6-6 combines with J gene TRBJ2-2; either TRBD1 or TRBD2 may supply D (5 bases each). V lost 6 bases to trimming and J lost 6 bases, with 8 bases between them. CDR1 MNHNY and CDR2 SVGAGI come from the germline V gene (reference sequence). This CDR3 spans 12 amino acids. The CDR3 nucleotides read TGTGCCAGCAGGCAGGGAGCCGGGGAGCTGTTTTTT. This encodes CASRQGAGELFF.

The sample holds many counts of this clonotype. V is TRBV12-3 or TRBV12-4 and J is TRBJ2-1, with D unresolved. Trimming cost V 2 bases and J 0 bases, with 11 bases left between them. This CDR3 comprises 16 residues. CDR3 DNA: TGTGCCAGCAGTTTATCGGCCTTAAGCTCCTACAATGAGCAGTTCTTC. The encoded protein is CASSLSALSSYNEQFF.

This clonotype has a count of ten or more. CDR3 loop: CSARGLAGFDEQFF. In DNA form, the CDR3 reads TGCAGTGCAAGGGGGCTAGCGGGATTCGATGAGCAGTTCTTC. The V gene is TRBV20-1, the J gene TRBJ2-1, with 9 bases identical to TRBD2. This CDR3 spans 14 amino acids. Germline V gives CDR1 DFQATT, CDR2 SNEGSKA (reference sequence). V dropped 6 bases and J dropped 8; count of bases not matched to a gene: 11.

On this clonotype: A junction boundary mismatches the germline segment, possibly from a read error. J is TRBJ2-1 and V is TRBV12-3 or TRBV12-4; D possibly corresponds to TRBD1 (5 bases). This CDR3 contains 19 residues. Written as DNA, the CDR3 is TGTGCCATCAGTTTATTGGACACAGGTTTCCACTTTTTTTACAATGAGCAGTTCTTC. The encoded protein is CAISLLDTGFHFFYNEQFF.